Each of the 2 T cell receptor beta chains below was sequenced from the same sample in a study of CD8 T cells in ankylosing spondylitis. TCRdb reprocessed the 5' RACE reads via MiXCR and lists one record per CDR3 protein. The table has some 290,000 distinct CDR3 sequences, 15% to 25% seen once; the top ten hold roughly 8.3%. The material sequenced was blood, either unsorted or a sorted T cell fraction (not recorded which). These receptors were collected from a male donor with ankylosing spondylitis or in good health (not recorded which).

There are many counts of this clonotype. The J gene is TRBJ1-1, the V gene TRBV5-1; D is possibly TRBD1 (5 bases). Germline assignment: CDR1 SGHRS and CDR2 YFSETQ. The CDR3 runs to 14 residues. V was cut by 0 bases and J by 1 base, with 7 bases left in between. This CDR3 is CASSLGQTNTEAFF. CDR3 DNA: TGCGCCAGCAGCTTGGGACAGACGAACACTGAAGCTTTCTTT.

This clonotype was seen a few times. The genes are TRBV7-2 and TRBJ2-3; possibly TRBD1 or TRBD2 for D (5 bases each). Germline V gives CDR1 SGHTA, CDR2 FQGNSA. CDR3 length: 16 residues. Trimming shortened V by 3 bases and J by 1 base, and 14 bases separated the two germline ends. CDR3 coding DNA: TGTGCCAGCAGCTTCCAGGGACCCAGGCGCACAGATACGCAGTATTTT. This codes for CASSFQGPRRTDTQYF.